This T cell receptor beta chain stems from a study of Graves' ophthalmopathy and Graves' hyperthyroidism. Study summary: Blood was drawn at initial diagnosis, before any treatment.

V gave up 1 base and J gave up 8 bases, with 8 bases separating them. The length of the CDR3 is 13 residues. From germline, CDR1 is SGHTA and CDR2 FQGNSA. Amplification of TCR beta CDR3 regions used RNA transcripts. HTBI primers served in a first-round RT-PCR, which a second-round multiplex PCR followed. A single record per CDR3 protein comes from TCRdb applying MiXCR to the multiplex PCR reads. This table holds some 250,000 distinct CDR3 sequences, around 42% found once. As regards this clonotype: Its target is not known.

Study observations and caveats: Blood also contained most of the expanded thyroid clonotypes above 0.001 frequency.

The receptor was derived from an adult man with Graves' ophthalmopathy. Specimen: peripheral blood. The chain has TRBV7-2 and TRBJ1-4; D ambiguous. The CDR3 is CASSLGGHEKLFF. The CDR3 nucleotides read TGTGCCAGCAGCTTAGGAGGGCACGAAAAACTGTTTTTT.